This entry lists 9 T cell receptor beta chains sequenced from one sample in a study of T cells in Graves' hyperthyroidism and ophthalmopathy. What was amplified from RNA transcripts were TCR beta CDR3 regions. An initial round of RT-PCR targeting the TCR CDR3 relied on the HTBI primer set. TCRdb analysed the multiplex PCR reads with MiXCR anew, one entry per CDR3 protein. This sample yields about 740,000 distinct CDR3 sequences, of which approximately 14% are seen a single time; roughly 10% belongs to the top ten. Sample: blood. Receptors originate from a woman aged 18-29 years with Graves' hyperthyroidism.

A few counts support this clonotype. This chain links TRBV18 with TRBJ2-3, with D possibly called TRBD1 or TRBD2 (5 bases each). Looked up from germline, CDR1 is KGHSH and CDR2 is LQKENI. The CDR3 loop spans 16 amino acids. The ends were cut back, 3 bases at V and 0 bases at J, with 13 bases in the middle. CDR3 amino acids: CASSPGQRGSTDTQYF. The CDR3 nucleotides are TGTGCCAGCTCACCCGGGCAGAGGGGAAGCACAGATACGCAGTATTTT.

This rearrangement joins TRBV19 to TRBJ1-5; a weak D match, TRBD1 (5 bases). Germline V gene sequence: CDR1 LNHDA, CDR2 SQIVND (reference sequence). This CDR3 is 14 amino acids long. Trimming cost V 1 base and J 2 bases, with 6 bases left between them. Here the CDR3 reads CASSIVGGNQPQHF. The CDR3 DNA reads TGTGCCAGTAGTATAGTAGGGGGCAATCAGCCCCAGCATTTT.

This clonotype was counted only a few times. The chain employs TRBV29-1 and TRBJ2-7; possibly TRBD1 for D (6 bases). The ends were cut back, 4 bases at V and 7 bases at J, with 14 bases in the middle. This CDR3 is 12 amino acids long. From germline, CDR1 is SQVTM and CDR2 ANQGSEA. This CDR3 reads CSVGQGPVEQYF. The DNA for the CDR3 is TGCAGCGTTGGTCAGGGGCCAGTGGAGCAGTACTTC.

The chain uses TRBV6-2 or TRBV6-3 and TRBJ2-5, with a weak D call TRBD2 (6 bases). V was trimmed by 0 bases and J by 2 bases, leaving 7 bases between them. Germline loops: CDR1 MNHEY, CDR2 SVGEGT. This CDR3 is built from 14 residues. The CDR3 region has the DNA TGTGCCAGCAGTTACTCGGGACTGCAAGAGACCCAGTACTTC. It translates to CASSYSGLQETQYF.

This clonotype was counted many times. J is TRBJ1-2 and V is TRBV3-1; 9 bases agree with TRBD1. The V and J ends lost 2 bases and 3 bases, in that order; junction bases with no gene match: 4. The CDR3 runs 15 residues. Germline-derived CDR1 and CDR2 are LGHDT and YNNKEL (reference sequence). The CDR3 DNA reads TGTGCCAGCAGCCAATGGGGACAGGGAGACTATGGCTACACCTTC. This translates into CASSQWGQGDYGYTF.

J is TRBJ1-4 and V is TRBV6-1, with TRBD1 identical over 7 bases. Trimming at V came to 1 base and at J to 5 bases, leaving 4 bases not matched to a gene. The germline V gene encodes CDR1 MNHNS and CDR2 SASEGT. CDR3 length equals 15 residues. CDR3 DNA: TGTGCCAGCAGTGAAGGGGACAGCCTGAATGAAAAACTGTTTTTT. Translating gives CASSEGDSLNEKLFF.

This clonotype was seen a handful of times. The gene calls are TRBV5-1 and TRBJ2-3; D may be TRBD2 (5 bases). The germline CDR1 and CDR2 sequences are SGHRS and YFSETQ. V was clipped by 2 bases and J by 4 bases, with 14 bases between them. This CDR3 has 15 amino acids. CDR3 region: CASSFTDARADTQYF. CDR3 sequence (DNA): TGCGCCAGCAGCTTTACAGACGCGAGGGCAGATACGCAGTATTTT. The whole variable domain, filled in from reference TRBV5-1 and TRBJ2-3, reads KAGVTQTPRYLIKTRGQQVTLSCSPISGHRSVSWYQQTPGQGLQFLFEYFSETQRNKGNFPGRFSGRQFSNSRSEMNVSTLELGDSALYLCASSFTDARADTQYFGPGTRLTVL.

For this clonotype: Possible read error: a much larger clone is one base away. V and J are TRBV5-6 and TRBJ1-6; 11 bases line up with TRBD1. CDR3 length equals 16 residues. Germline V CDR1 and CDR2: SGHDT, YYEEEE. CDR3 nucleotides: TGTGCCAGCAGCGAGGACAGGGGGCATCGAAATTCACCCCCCCACTTT. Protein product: CASSEDRGHRNSPPHF.

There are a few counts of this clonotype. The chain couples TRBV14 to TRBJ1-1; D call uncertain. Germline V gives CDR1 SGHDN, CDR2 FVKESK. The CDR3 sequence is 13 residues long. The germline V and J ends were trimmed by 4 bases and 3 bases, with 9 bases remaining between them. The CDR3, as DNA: TGTGCCAGCAGCCCGGACCCCTACACTGAAGCTTTCTTT. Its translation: CASSPDPYTEAFF.